The 30 T cell receptor beta chains below all came from one sample that was sequenced in a study of blood T cell repertoires in COVID-19. The assay was immunoSEQ multiplex PCR, and TCRdb's table has in-frame clones only and misses some. The sample lists roughly 300,000 clones, about 85% occurring once. Sequencing used peripheral blood. These TCRs come from a human donor in a cohort sampled during active COVID-19.

The genes are TRBV5-1 and TRBJ2-7, with D perhaps TRBD2 (6 bases). Germline loops: CDR1 SGHRS, CDR2 YFSETQ. The CDR3 totals 15 residues. V lost 1 base and J 3 bases, leaving 14 bases between the germline ends. The CDR3 sequence is CASSLNGGARYEQYF. CDR3 coding DNA: TGCGCCAGCAGCTTGAATGGCGGGGCTCGCTACGAGCAGTACTTC.

J is TRBJ2-7 and V is TRBV7-2; TRBD2 agrees at 9 bases. The CDR3 length is 16 residues. V was clipped by 2 bases and J by 3 bases; unmatched bases: 8. Germline CDR1 is SGHTA and CDR2 is FQGNSA. The CDR3 sequence is CASSLNGERGDYEQYF. The CDR3 DNA follows: TGTGCCAGCAGCTTAAATGGGGAGCGGGGGGACTACGAGCAGTACTTC.

CDR3 sequence (DNA): TGTGCCAGCATATGGACAGGGAAAAAAGACAATGAGCAGTTCTTC. Amino acids: CASIWTGKKDNEQFF. The V call is TRBV2, the J call TRBJ2-1, with TRBD1 identical over 8 bases. Trimming took 7 bases from V and 5 from J; bases not matched to a gene: 10. Per the germline V gene, CDR1 is SNHLY and CDR2 is FYNNEI. CDR3 length equals 15 residues.

The chain is built from TRBV30 and TRBJ1-4; 7 bases match TRBD1. Trimming took 7 bases from V and 10 from J; bases not matched to a gene: 12. Germline lookup yields CDR1 GTSNPN and CDR2 SVGIG (reference sequence). This CDR3 region has 13 residues. The CDR3 region is CALDRDGLGKLFF. The CDR3 DNA is TGTGCCTTAGACAGGGATGGTTTAGGAAAACTGTTTTTT.

The chain couples TRBV4-2 to TRBJ2-3, with D possibly matching TRBD2 (5 bases). Germline assignment: CDR1 LGHNA and CDR2 YNFKEQ. With 10 bases removed from V and 3 bases from J, the gap between germline ends came to 20 bases. This CDR3 has 15 residues. DNA for the CDR3: TGTGCCATATCTAAGACCGGGGTAGTTACAGATACGCAGTATTTT. This encodes CAISKTGVVTDTQYF.

The rearrangement uses TRBV29-1 and TRBJ2-5, with D possibly being TRBD2 (5 bases). CDR1 is SQVTM and CDR2 is ANQGSEA in the germline V gene. The ends were cut back, 1 base at V and 5 bases at J, with 14 bases in the middle. The CDR3 has 14 amino acids. The CDR3 protein is CSVEGAASGETQYF. CDR3 nucleotide sequence: TGCAGCGTTGAAGGCGCGGCTTCGGGGGAGACCCAGTACTTC.

This clone was counted only a few times. The chain combines TRBV3-1 (or the pseudogene TRBV3-2) with TRBJ2-7; TRBD2 matches at 12 bases. The CDR3 is 20 amino acids. CDR1 LGHDT and CDR2 YNNKEL come from the germline V gene (reference sequence). J lost 4 bases, V lost 1 base, and 17 bases had no gene match. CDR3: CASSQVPGLAGGASPYEQYF. CDR3 nucleotide sequence: TGTGCCAGCAGCCAAGTCCCCGGGCTAGCGGGAGGGGCGAGCCCTTACGAGCAGTACTTC.

The rearrangement uses TRBV10-3 and TRBJ2-2, with D uncertain. There are 12 residues in the CDR3. V shed 10 bases and J shed 5 bases, with 11 bases lying between them. CDR1 ENHRY and CDR2 SYGVKD come from the germline V gene. The CDR3 here is CATAEQTGELFF. Written as DNA, the CDR3 is TGTGCCACCGCGGAGCAAACCGGGGAGCTGTTTTTT.

The chain has TRBV6-5 and TRBJ1-5; the match to TRBD1 covers 8 bases. CDR1 is MNHEY and CDR2 is SVGAGI in the germline V gene. J was trimmed by 4 bases and V by 6 bases; bases with no gene match: 5. The CDR3 consists of 14 residues. The CDR3 sequence is CASRRTGRNQPQHF. CDR3 bases: TGTGCCAGCAGAAGGACAGGGAGGAATCAGCCCCAGCATTTT.

CDR3 sequence (DNA): TGTGCCAGTAGTATCCGGGAGGGCAATGAGCAGTTCTTC. This encodes CASSIREGNEQFF. The V gene is TRBV19, the J gene TRBJ2-1; 8 bases are a match to TRBD2. Losses at the gene ends were 3 bases for V and 6 bases for J; bases not matched to a gene: 1. CDR1 LNHDA and CDR2 SQIVND come from the germline V gene (reference sequence). This CDR3 has 13 amino acids.

The V and J genes are TRBV7-2 and TRBJ2-1, with 7 bases fitting TRBD2. V lost 3 bases, J lost 4 bases, and 9 bases stayed unmatched. The germline V gene has CDR1 SGHTA and CDR2 FQGNSA. CDR3 length: 16 residues. CDR3 coding DNA: TGTGCCAGCAGCTTCGCCGGGGGAGGGAGATACAATGAGCAGTTCTTC. This gives the protein CASSFAGGGRYNEQFF.

This chain joins TRBV9 and TRBJ2-5; 7 bases agree with TRBD1. The CDR3 loop spans 15 amino acids. After removal of 4 bases from V and 1 base from J, the junction contained 7 bases not matched to a gene. Germline lookup yields CDR1 SGDLS and CDR2 YYNGEE. CDR3 DNA: TGTGCCAGCAGCCTCGAAGGGGGCTCCCAAGAGACCCAGTACTTC. This encodes CASSLEGGSQETQYF. Full variable domain (outside the CDR3, taken from reference TRBV9 and TRBJ2-5): DSGVTQTPKHLITATGQRVTLRCSPRSGDLSVYWYQQSLDQGLQFLIQYYNGEERAKGNILERFSAQQFPDLHSELNLSSLELGDSALYFCASSLEGGSQETQYFGPGTRLLVL.

The V call is TRBV3-1 (or the pseudogene TRBV3-2), the J call TRBJ2-1; TRBD2 agrees at 11 bases. CDR3 length: 15 amino acids. With V trimmed by 3 bases and J by 8 bases, 6 bases remained unmatched. Germline-derived CDR1 and CDR2 are LGHDT and YNNKEL (reference sequence). CDR3 in amino acids: CASSHGLAGGYEQFF. The CDR3 bases are TGTGCCAGCAGCCACGGCTTAGCGGGAGGGTATGAGCAGTTCTTC.

The rearrangement joins TRBV4-1 to TRBJ2-7; TRBD2 matches 11 bases. Trimming cost V 1 base and J 5 bases; bases outside gene matches: 4. Germline-derived CDR1 and CDR2 are MGHRA and YSYEKL. The CDR3 spans 15 residues. This CDR3 reads CASSQALAGAHEQYF. CDR3 DNA: TGCGCCAGCAGCCAAGCACTAGCGGGAGCCCACGAGCAGTACTTC.

V gene TRBV2 combines with J gene TRBJ1-6; TRBD1 is a possible D gene (5 bases). There are 14 residues in the CDR3. The V gene lost 2 bases and the J gene lost 10 bases, with 12 bases spanning the gap. Germline values: CDR1 SNHLY, CDR2 FYNNEI. The CDR3 DNA sequence: TGTGCCAGCAGTGAACTACAGGACACCTCACCCCTCCACTTT. Protein sequence: CASSELQDTSPLHF.

The gene calls are TRBV18 and TRBJ1-4; perhaps TRBD1 as D (6 bases). This CDR3 comprises 18 residues. Germline lookup yields CDR1 KGHSH and CDR2 LQKENI. Trimming took off 3 bases at V and 2 bases at J, with 19 bases between the two ends. As DNA, the CDR3 is TGTGCCAGCTCACCGTCGGTTCGGCAGGGGAAGACTAATGAAAAACTGTTTTTT. Amino acids: CASSPSVRQGKTNEKLFF.

The table lists this clone with a count of one. The identical CDR3 is also encoded by other nucleotide sequences in the sample. V and J are TRBV12-3 or TRBV12-4 and TRBJ2-7, with 12 bases lining up with TRBD2. This CDR3 has 13 amino acids. V lost 6 bases to trimming and J lost 3 bases; unmatched junction nucleotides: 0. This CDR3 reads CASRLAGGYEQYF. The CDR3 region has the DNA TGTGCCAGCAGACTAGCGGGGGGCTACGAGCAGTACTTC.

The rearrangement uses TRBV19 and TRBJ2-5; 7 positions agree with TRBD1. The CDR3 totals 13 residues. V dropped 4 bases and J dropped 4; count of bases not matched to a gene: 3. In germline, CDR1 is LNHDA, CDR2 SQIVND (reference sequence). CDR3 loop: CASSSDRAETQYF. The CDR3 bases are TGTGCCAGTAGTAGCGACAGGGCAGAGACCCAGTACTTC.

Details on this clone: Compared with germline, one end of the junction differs, possibly owing to a read error. The chain couples TRBV2 to TRBJ2-1; D not resolved. Germline CDR1 and CDR2: SNHLY and FYNNEI. This CDR3 spans 11 amino acids. CDR3 in amino acids: CASAPYHEQFF. The CDR3 bases are TGTGCCAGCGCCCCCTACCATGAGCAGTTCTTC.

J is TRBJ1-5 and V is TRBV10-3; weak D call: TRBD1 (5 bases). Germline V gives CDR1 ENHRY, CDR2 SYGVKD. This CDR3 comprises 18 residues. V was shortened by 6 bases and J by 2 bases, with 23 bases between the two germline ends. CDR3 nucleotide sequence: TGTGCCATCAGCGAAGATGCCCAGGGTTCTAAGGGCAATCAGCCCCAGCATTTT. This translates into CAISEDAQGSKGNQPQHF.

The sample holds one count of this clone. V and J are TRBV12-3 or TRBV12-4 and TRBJ2-5; 7 bases line up with TRBD1. Losses at the gene ends were 5 bases for V and 7 bases for J; bases not matched to a gene: 7. The CDR3 runs 13 residues. The CDR3 reads CASSHRGLRTQYF. The CDR3 DNA sequence: TGTGCCAGCAGTCACAGGGGATTGAGGACCCAGTACTTC.

This clone was recorded only once. The chain has TRBV28 and TRBJ2-7, with TRBD1 matching 9 bases. The J segment lost 5 bases and the V segment lost 2 bases, leaving 7 bases of the junction unmatched. From germline, CDR1 is MDHEN and CDR2 SYDVKM. The CDR3 length is 15 residues. The CDR3 region has the DNA TGTGCCAGCAGTTTACCGAGGACAGGGGCAGACGAGCAGTACTTC. Its protein product is CASSLPRTGADEQYF. The entire variable domain, with the rest obtained from reference TRBV28 and TRBJ2-7, is as follows: DVKVTQSSRYLVKRTGEKVFLECVQDMDHENMFWYRQDPGLGLRLIYFSYDVKMKEKGDIPEGYSVSREKKERFSLILESASTNQTSMYLCASSLPRTGADEQYFGPGTRLTVT.

The chain joins TRBV30 to TRBJ2-3; 8 bases map to TRBD2. V dropped 1 base and J dropped 3; count of bases not matched to a gene: 18. The germline CDR1 and CDR2 sequences are GTSNPN and SVGIG (reference sequence). The CDR3 consists of 19 residues. The CDR3 loop is CAWSGVEAGDRFRTDTQYF. CDR3 nucleotide sequence: TGTGCCTGGAGTGGCGTGGAAGCGGGAGATAGATTTAGGACAGATACGCAGTATTTT.

This chain links TRBV5-4 with TRBJ2-1, with 10 bases that match TRBD1. J lost 4 bases, V lost 5 bases, and 3 bases had no gene match. Germline V CDR1 and CDR2: SGHNT, YYREEE (reference sequence). This CDR3 region has 14 residues. Written as DNA, the CDR3 is TGTGCCAGCAGTCCGGGACAGGGGTACAATGAGCAGTTCTTC. Amino acids: CASSPGQGYNEQFF.

The chain employs TRBV28 and TRBJ2-5; D not certain. The germline V gene has CDR1 MDHEN and CDR2 SYDVKM. CDR3 length: 12 amino acids. V was trimmed by 4 bases and J by 5 bases, leaving 8 bases between them. In DNA, the CDR3 is TGTGCCAGCAGTTCAGCGTACGAGACCCAGTACTTC. Amino acids: CASSSAYETQYF.

The chain is built from TRBV5-1 and TRBJ2-1, with 9 nucleotides matching TRBD2. Germline V gives CDR1 SGHRS, CDR2 YFSETQ. The V segment lost 1 base and the J segment 6 bases; nucleotides outside the gene matches: 8. There are 16 residues in the CDR3. The CDR3 coding sequence is TGCGCCAGCAGCTTGTTAGCTAGCGGGAATATCAATGAGCAGTTCTTC. Amino acid sequence: CASSLLASGNINEQFF.

A word on this clone: The sample contains more than one DNA sequence encoding this CDR3. The chain combines TRBV5-1 with TRBJ2-2; 9 bases line up with TRBD2. V shed 0 bases and J 6 bases; nucleotides not matched to a gene: 3. CDR1 SGHRS and CDR2 YFSETQ come from the germline V gene. CDR3 length equals 15 residues. CDR3 nucleotides: TGCGCCAGCAGCTTGGTTAGCGGGAGTCCCGGGGAGCTGTTTTTT. Amino acids: CASSLVSGSPGELFF. Supplemented by reference TRBV5-1 and TRBJ2-2, the full variable domain reads KAGVTQTPRYLIKTRGQQVTLSCSPISGHRSVSWYQQTPGQGLQFLFEYFSETQRNKGNFPGRFSGRQFSNSRSEMNVSTLELGDSALYLCASSLVSGSPGELFFGEGSRLTVL.

The V and J genes are TRBV2 and TRBJ2-1; TRBD1 might be the D (5 bases). Germline lookup yields CDR1 SNHLY and CDR2 FYNNEI. CDR3 size: 11 residues. Trimming stripped 8 bases from V and 8 bases from J, with 10 bases between. CDR3 nucleotide sequence: TGTGCCAGCCATAAAGGGGATGAGCAGTTCTTC. It specifies CASHKGDEQFF.

The chain couples TRBV25-1 to TRBJ1-4; D is unresolved. The CDR3 is 15 residues long. CDR1 and CDR2 (germline): MGHDK, SYGVNS. V was shortened by 0 bases and J by 4 bases, with 9 bases between the two germline ends. CDR3 amino acids: CASSEYLGSNEKLFF. The CDR3, as DNA: TGTGCCAGCAGTGAATATCTAGGGAGTAATGAAAAACTGTTTTTT.

The rearrangement links TRBV6-5 to TRBJ1-1; weak D call: TRBD1 (6 bases). The CDR3 has 12 amino acids. Trimming removed 10 bases from V and 4 bases from J, with 13 bases in between. Germline V gene data show CDR1 as MNHEY and CDR2 as SVGAGI. The CDR3, as DNA: TGTGCCACCCACAGGGAGATCACTGAAGCTTTCTTT. Its protein product is CATHREITEAFF.